These T cell receptor beta chains were read from a single sample in a study of cytomegalovirus exposure and HLA in healthy donors. Using immunoSEQ multiplex PCR, the repertoire was profiled, and TCRdb retains in-frame clones only, with some absent. In the table there are roughly 130,000 clones, about nine tenths of which are singletons. Material for sequencing was PBMCs. These receptors were obtained from a man aged 25 to 45 in good health and CMV-seronegative. Both conserved end residues are part of each CDR3. The D gene is left open where the match is weak. Size values are once, few and many counts, or a class for expanded clones, and some rows have none.

D gene: .; clone size: few; J gene: TRBJ1-2; CDR3 length: 13; V gene: TRBV7-8; CDR3 DNA: TGTGCCAGCAGCTCAGACTACAGGGCTGGCTACACCTTC; CDR3 protein: CASSSDYRAGYTF
D gene: .; clone size: many; J gene: TRBJ1-2; CDR3 length: 15; V gene: TRBV9; CDR3 DNA: TGTGCCAGCAGCGTAGGCGGCTTTACGGACTATGGCTACACCTTC; CDR3 protein: CASSVGGFTDYGYTF
D gene: .; clone size: .; J gene: TRBJ1-2; CDR3 length: 15; V gene: TRBV7-9; CDR3 DNA: TGTGCCAGCAGCTTAAAACAGGTCGGAAACTATGGCTACACCTTC; CDR3 protein: CASSLKQVGNYGYTF
D gene: TRBD1; clone size: .; J gene: TRBJ1-1; CDR3 length: 12; V gene: TRBV6-5; CDR3 DNA: TGTGCCAGCGTAGGTCCGGGACAGAGTTCTTTCTTT; CDR3 protein: CASVGPGQSSFF
D gene: .; clone size: few; J gene: TRBJ2-5; CDR3 length: 14; V gene: TRBV2; CDR3 DNA: TGTGCCAGCAGTCGGGGGGCGGTAAGAGAGACCCAGTACTTC; CDR3 protein: CASSRGAVRETQYF
D gene: .; clone size: .; J gene: TRBJ1-1; CDR3 length: 15; V gene: TRBV7-6; CDR3 DNA: TGTGCCAGCAGCCCTCACGACAGGTGGAACACTGAAGCTTTCTTT; CDR3 protein: CASSPHDRWNTEAFF
D gene: TRBD1; clone size: .; J gene: TRBJ2-3; CDR3 length: 14; V gene: TRBV13; CDR3 DNA: TGTGCCAGCCGTTTGACAGGGGTTTCAGATACGCAGTATTTT; CDR3 protein: CASRLTGVSDTQYF
D gene: TRBD1; clone size: .; J gene: TRBJ1-6; CDR3 length: 20; V gene: TRBV7-8; CDR3 DNA: TGTGCCAGCAGCTTACCCCAGACAGGGGGCGGTCTCTCCTATAATTCACCCCTCCACTTT; CDR3 protein: CASSLPQTGGGLSYNSPLHF
D gene: TRBD2; clone size: .; J gene: TRBJ2-7; CDR3 length: 14; V gene: TRBV6-5; CDR3 DNA: TGTGCCAGCAGTTACTCCGGGGCTAGCGGGGCGCAGTACTTC; CDR3 protein: CASSYSGASGAQYF
D gene: .; clone size: .; J gene: TRBJ1-5; CDR3 length: 14; V gene: TRBV29-1; CDR3 DNA: TGCAGCGTTGGGGAGGGGACTCGAGGTCAGCCCCAGCATTTT; CDR3 protein: CSVGEGTRGQPQHF
D gene: .; clone size: .; J gene: TRBJ2-1; CDR3 length: 13; V gene: TRBV4-1; CDR3 DNA: TGCGCCAGCAGCCCGGGACAATCCAATGAGCAGTTCTTC; CDR3 protein: CASSPGQSNEQFF
D gene: .; clone size: .; J gene: TRBJ1-5; CDR3 length: 17; V gene: TRBV28; CDR3 DNA: TGTGCCAGCAGAATTATCGCCCTAGGGACTATTAATCAGCCCCAGCATTTT; CDR3 protein: CASRIIALGTINQPQHF
D gene: TRBD1; clone size: .; J gene: TRBJ2-7; CDR3 length: 14; V gene: TRBV2; CDR3 DNA: TGTGCCAGCAGCCCCGGACAGGCTTCCTACGAGCAGTACTTC; CDR3 protein: CASSPGQASYEQYF
D gene: .; clone size: .; J gene: TRBJ1-3; CDR3 length: 15; V gene: TRBV28; CDR3 DNA: TGTGCCAGCAGTTTAGTCGGGTCTGGGTTGGACACCATATATTTT; CDR3 protein: CASSLVGSGLDTIYF
D gene: .; clone size: .; J gene: TRBJ2-7; CDR3 length: 13; V gene: TRBV7-6; CDR3 DNA: TGTGCCAGCAGCCGAGAGCCATCCTACGAGCAGTACTTC; CDR3 protein: CASSREPSYEQYF
D gene: TRBD1; clone size: .; J gene: TRBJ1-3; CDR3 length: 15; V gene: TRBV2; CDR3 DNA: TGTGCCGAAGGACAGGGGGCTAGCTCTGGAAACACCATATATTTT; CDR3 protein: CAEGQGASSGNTIYF
D gene: .; clone size: .; J gene: TRBJ2-7; CDR3 length: 13; V gene: TRBV5-8; CDR3 DNA: TGTGCCAGCCGGTTTCCGGGGGCCTACGAGCAGTACTTC; CDR3 protein: CASRFPGAYEQYF
D gene: .; clone size: .; J gene: TRBJ1-2; CDR3 length: 16; V gene: TRBV28; CDR3 DNA: TGTGCCAGCAGTTTATTTGCAGGAGGTATTAACTATGGCTACACCTTC; CDR3 protein: CASSLFAGGINYGYTF
D gene: .; clone size: .; J gene: TRBJ2-7; CDR3 length: 14; V gene: TRBV27; CDR3 DNA: TGTGCCAGCAGTTCACTCCAGGGCCCCTACGAGCAGTACTTC; CDR3 protein: CASSSLQGPYEQYF
D gene: TRBD1; clone size: .; J gene: TRBJ1-6; CDR3 length: 16; V gene: TRBV7-9; CDR3 DNA: TGTGCCAGCAGCTTAGGCCCACAGGGGTTAGGTTCACCCCTCCACTTT; CDR3 protein: CASSLGPQGLGSPLHF
D gene: TRBD1; clone size: .; J gene: TRBJ1-5; CDR3 length: 11; V gene: TRBV19; CDR3 DNA: TGTGCCAGTTCCGACAGGGGGGGAAAGCATTTT; CDR3 protein: CASSDRGGKHF
D gene: .; clone size: .; J gene: TRBJ2-2; CDR3 length: 12; V gene: TRBV29-1; CDR3 DNA: TGCAGCGTCGGGGGAGACACCGGGGAGCTGTTTTTT; CDR3 protein: CSVGGDTGELFF
D gene: TRBD1; clone size: .; J gene: TRBJ1-2; CDR3 length: 14; V gene: TRBV29-1; CDR3 DNA: TGCAGCGACATTGGACAGGGTAACGGCTATGGCTACACCTTC; CDR3 protein: CSDIGQGNGYGYTF
D gene: TRBD2; clone size: .; J gene: TRBJ2-1; CDR3 length: 16; V gene: TRBV5-4; CDR3 DNA: TGTGCCAGCAGCCAGGGACTAGCGGGGGCGAACAATGAGCAGTTCTTC; CDR3 protein: CASSQGLAGANNEQFF
D gene: .; clone size: .; J gene: TRBJ2-1; CDR3 length: 19; V gene: TRBV4-3; CDR3 DNA: TGCGCCAGCAGCCAAGATAGGGGACACGGAGATTATTTCTACAATGAGCAGTTCTTC; CDR3 protein: CASSQDRGHGDYFYNEQFF
D gene: .; clone size: .; J gene: TRBJ2-7; CDR3 length: 12; V gene: TRBV6-6; CDR3 DNA: TGTGCCAGCAGTTACACTAGCTACGAGCAGTACTTC; CDR3 protein: CASSYTSYEQYF
D gene: .; clone size: .; J gene: TRBJ1-1; CDR3 length: 12; V gene: TRBV19; CDR3 DNA: TGTGCCAGTAGTATGCTAGGCACTGAAGCTTTCTTT; CDR3 protein: CASSMLGTEAFF
D gene: .; clone size: .; J gene: TRBJ2-7; CDR3 length: 16; V gene: TRBV28; CDR3 DNA: TGTGCCAGCAGTTTTTTCACGGCAGGGCTCTCCTACGAGCAGTACTTC; CDR3 protein: CASSFFTAGLSYEQYF
D gene: .; clone size: .; J gene: TRBJ1-2; CDR3 length: 15; V gene: TRBV19; CDR3 DNA: TGTGCCAGTAGTCCCCTCGGACAGACTAACTATGGCTACACCTTC; CDR3 protein: CASSPLGQTNYGYTF
D gene: TRBD1; clone size: .; J gene: TRBJ1-1; CDR3 length: 15; V gene: TRBV4-3; CDR3 DNA: TGCGCCAGCAGCCGGGGACAGGCCTTGAACACTGAAGCTTTCTTT; CDR3 protein: CASSRGQALNTEAFF
D gene: .; clone size: .; J gene: TRBJ2-1; CDR3 length: 14; V gene: TRBV6-5; CDR3 DNA: TGTGCCAGCAGTTACGAGGTAGGGAGAGGTGAGCAGTTCTTC; CDR3 protein: CASSYEVGRGEQFF
D gene: TRBD1; clone size: .; J gene: TRBJ2-7; CDR3 length: 14; V gene: TRBV7-2; CDR3 DNA: TGTGCCAGCAGTGCGGGACAGGGGGTAAGCGAGCAGTACTTC; CDR3 protein: CASSAGQGVSEQYF
D gene: TRBD1; clone size: few; J gene: TRBJ1-1; CDR3 length: 15; V gene: TRBV6-5; CDR3 DNA: TGTGCCAGCAGTTACGCGACAGGGTTGAACACTGAAGCTTTCTTT; CDR3 protein: CASSYATGLNTEAFF
D gene: .; clone size: .; J gene: TRBJ1-1; CDR3 length: 14; V gene: TRBV6-5; CDR3 DNA: TGTGCCAGCAGTTACGTCGGGGGGAACACTGAAGCTTTCTTT; CDR3 protein: CASSYVGGNTEAFF
D gene: .; clone size: .; J gene: TRBJ2-7; CDR3 length: 14; V gene: TRBV19; CDR3 DNA: TGTGCCAGTAGTTTCGAAGGGGGTTGGTACGAGCAGTACTTC; CDR3 protein: CASSFEGGWYEQYF
D gene: TRBD1; clone size: .; J gene: TRBJ1-5; CDR3 length: 16; V gene: TRBV15; CDR3 DNA: TGTGCCACCAGCGGGACCGGGACAGAGGTGGGCCAGCCCCAGCATTTT; CDR3 protein: CATSGTGTEVGQPQHF
D gene: .; clone size: .; J gene: TRBJ1-2; CDR3 length: 16; V gene: TRBV29-1; CDR3 DNA: TGCAGCGTTGATCTGCGTGGGGAGTCATCTAACTATGGCTACACCTTC; CDR3 protein: CSVDLRGESSNYGYTF
D gene: TRBD1; clone size: .; J gene: TRBJ2-5; CDR3 length: 16; V gene: TRBV4-2; CDR3 DNA: TGTGCCAGCAGCCAAGGCCTGACAGGGCCCCAGGCGGCCCAGTACTTC; CDR3 protein: CASSQGLTGPQAAQYF
D gene: .; clone size: .; J gene: TRBJ2-5; CDR3 length: 15; V gene: TRBV27; CDR3 DNA: TGTGCCAGCAGCCCAGGACCGGGATTACAAGAGACCCAGTACTTC; CDR3 protein: CASSPGPGLQETQYF
D gene: .; clone size: .; J gene: TRBJ2-3; CDR3 length: 16; V gene: TRBV5-1; CDR3 DNA: TGCGCCAGCAGCTTGGGGCCAGGAACCAGCACAGATACGCAGTATTTT; CDR3 protein: CASSLGPGTSTDTQYF
D gene: .; clone size: .; J gene: TRBJ1-5; CDR3 length: 15; V gene: TRBV5-1; CDR3 DNA: TGCGCCAGCAGCTTGAACGGGTATAGCAATCAGCCCCAGCATTTT; CDR3 protein: CASSLNGYSNQPQHF
D gene: TRBD1; clone size: .; J gene: TRBJ2-7; CDR3 length: 15; V gene: TRBV6-6; CDR3 DNA: TGTGCCAGCAGTCAACAGGGGGCAGGGGCCTACGAGCAGTACTTC; CDR3 protein: CASSQQGAGAYEQYF
D gene: .; clone size: .; J gene: TRBJ2-3; CDR3 length: 13; V gene: TRBV11-2; CDR3 DNA: TGTGCCAGCAGCTTTAGGGGCGGAGATACGCAGTATTTT; CDR3 protein: CASSFRGGDTQYF
D gene: TRBD1; clone size: .; J gene: TRBJ2-7; CDR3 length: 14; V gene: TRBV5-1; CDR3 DNA: TGCGCCAGCAGTCTTGGGACAGGGGCGGGCGAGCAGTACTTC; CDR3 protein: CASSLGTGAGEQYF
D gene: .; clone size: .; J gene: TRBJ2-1; CDR3 length: 16; V gene: TRBV11-2; CDR3 DNA: TGTGCCAGCAGCTTAGTCCCTCGACTACTACCCAATGAGCAGTTCTTC; CDR3 protein: CASSLVPRLLPNEQFF
D gene: TRBD2; clone size: .; J gene: TRBJ2-3; CDR3 length: 16; V gene: TRBV4-3; CDR3 DNA: TGCGCCAGCAGCCAAAGCGGCGGGGGAGGCACAGATACGCAGTATTTT; CDR3 protein: CASSQSGGGGTDTQYF
D gene: .; clone size: .; J gene: TRBJ2-7; CDR3 length: 13; V gene: TRBV7-2; CDR3 DNA: TGTGCCAGCAGCACACAGGGTTGGTACGAGCAGTACTTC; CDR3 protein: CASSTQGWYEQYF
D gene: .; clone size: .; J gene: TRBJ2-3; CDR3 length: 14; V gene: TRBV5-1; CDR3 DNA: TGCGCCAGCACCGGGACATCTAGCACAGATACGCAGTATTTT; CDR3 protein: CASTGTSSTDTQYF
D gene: .; clone size: few; J gene: TRBJ2-7; CDR3 length: 12; V gene: TRBV28; CDR3 DNA: TGTGCCAGCAGGACGCAGGACTACGAGCAGTACTTC; CDR3 protein: CASRTQDYEQYF
D gene: TRBD1; clone size: .; J gene: TRBJ1-2; CDR3 length: 16; V gene: TRBV6-1; CDR3 DNA: TGTGCCAGCAGTGGCAGGACAGGGGGCCTGTCCTATGGCTACACCTTC; CDR3 protein: CASSGRTGGLSYGYTF
D gene: TRBD2; clone size: .; J gene: TRBJ2-1; CDR3 length: 15; V gene: TRBV28; CDR3 DNA: TGTGCCAGCAGTCTCGGGGGGGCCGTTTACAATGAGCAGTTCTTC; CDR3 protein: CASSLGGAVYNEQFF
D gene: .; clone size: .; J gene: TRBJ1-2; CDR3 length: 11; V gene: TRBV7-9; CDR3 DNA: TGTGCCAGCAGCTTAGGTAATGGCTACACCTTC; CDR3 protein: CASSLGNGYTF
D gene: .; clone size: once; J gene: TRBJ1-2; CDR3 length: 13; V gene: TRBV29-1; CDR3 DNA: TGCAGCGTTGAATTCGGGACTGGCTATGGCTACACCTTC; CDR3 protein: CSVEFGTGYGYTF
D gene: .; clone size: once; J gene: TRBJ1-4; CDR3 length: 13; V gene: TRBV6-5; CDR3 DNA: TGTGCCAGCAGTTACTCGAGGCCGGAAAAACTGTTTTTT; CDR3 protein: CASSYSRPEKLFF
D gene: .; clone size: .; J gene: TRBJ1-6; CDR3 length: 14; V gene: TRBV28; CDR3 DNA: TGTGCCAGCAGCCGAACACGGGTGATTTCACCCCTCCACTTT; CDR3 protein: CASSRTRVISPLHF